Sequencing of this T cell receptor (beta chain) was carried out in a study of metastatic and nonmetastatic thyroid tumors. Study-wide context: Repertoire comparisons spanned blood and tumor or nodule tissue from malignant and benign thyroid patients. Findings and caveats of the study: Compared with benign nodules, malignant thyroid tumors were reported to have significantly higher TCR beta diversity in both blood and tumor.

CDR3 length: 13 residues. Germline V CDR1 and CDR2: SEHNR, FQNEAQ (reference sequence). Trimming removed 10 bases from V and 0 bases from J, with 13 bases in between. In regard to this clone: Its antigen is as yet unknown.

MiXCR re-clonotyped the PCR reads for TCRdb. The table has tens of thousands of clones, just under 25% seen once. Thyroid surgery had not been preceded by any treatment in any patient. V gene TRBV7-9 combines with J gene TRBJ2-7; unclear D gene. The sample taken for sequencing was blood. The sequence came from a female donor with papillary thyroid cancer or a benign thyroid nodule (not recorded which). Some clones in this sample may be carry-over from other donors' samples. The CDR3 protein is CATIPVSSYEQYF. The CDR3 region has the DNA TGTGCCACTATTCCTGTAAGCTCCTACGAGCAGTACTTC. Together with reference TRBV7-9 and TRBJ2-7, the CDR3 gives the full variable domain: DTGVSQNPRHKITKRGQNVTFRCDPISEHNRLYWYRQTLGQGPEFLTYFQNEAQLEKSRLLSDRFSAERPKGSFSTLEIQRTEQGDSAMYLCATIPVSSYEQYFGPGTRLTVT.